This TCR beta chain was identified in a study of blood T cell repertoires in COVID-19. The wider study: Acute and convalescent COVID-19 specimens originated in the United States, Italy and Spain. T cells, B-cell-depleted T cells, or PBMCs supplied cDNA or gDNA.

Authors' data handling: From reference gene primer amplification, estimates of nucleated cell counts were derived. Sequencing was performed with immunoSEQ multiplex PCR; in TCRdb, only in-frame clones are kept and a portion is missing. V and J calls and clone size are copied from that table; D and trimming were computed from the DNA. The table shows 310,000 or so clones, with around 87% occurring only once. Germline assignment: CDR1 MNHEY and CDR2 SVGAGI. The trim removed 6 bases at V and 5 bases at J, leaving 11 bases unmatched. The CDR3 loop spans 15 amino acids. The rearrangement links TRBV6-5 to TRBJ2-5, with 8 bases matching TRBD2. This sequence originates from a man in his 70s with acute or convalescent COVID-19. Sequencing was carried out using peripheral blood. CDR3 bases: TGTGCCAGCAGCCACAGCGGGAGAGGAGCGGAGACCCAGTACTTC. Residues: CASSHSGRGAETQYF.